Listed below are T cell receptor beta chains from one sample, sequenced in a study of blood T cell repertoires in COVID-19. TCRdb's copy holds only in-frame clones and misses some; the assay was immunoSEQ multiplex PCR. The sample holds about 210,000 clones, roughly 82% seen once. Sequenced input: peripheral blood. These receptors originate from a woman between 35 and 50 years old with acute or convalescent COVID-19. The CDR3 runs from the conserved cysteine through the conserved F or W. The D gene is left open where the match is weak.

v_gene	d_gene	CDR3aa
TRBV19	-	CASSPTDIPLHF
TRBV24-1	-	CATSTADTMNTEAFF
TRBV5-4	TRBD2	CASSSPPGAGGTYEQYF
TRBV4-3	TRBD1	CASSQDISRTGKVGGYTF
TRBV5-1	-	CASSLESYSYNEQFF
TRBV6-1	-	CASSEEGRGQPQHF
TRBV30	-	CAWSVSSGQETQYF
TRBV19	-	CASSMDSLNTEAFF
TRBV11-1	-	CASSLGGTEQFF
TRBV6-6	TRBD1	CASTGQGASFEGYTF
TRBV4-1	-	CASSQDPQISPLHF
TRBV18	TRBD2	CASSPSGGAFGYEQYF
TRBV7-8	-	CASSLVRGTNYGYTF
TRBV4-1	-	CASSQDWRVPSYEQYF
TRBV14	TRBD2	CASSQVSSGLKTYNEQFF
TRBV19	-	CASSPRGALGTDTQYF
TRBV5-4	-	CASSLKTGSSYEQYF
TRBV4-1	-	CASSLGHLETQYF
TRBV4-1	-	CASSQAAGINYGYTF
TRBV7-2	-	CASSLEGGGAKNIQYF
TRBV29-1	TRBD1	CSVEALRGPVYGYTF
TRBV27	-	CASRPDSTGNTIYF
TRBV4-1	-	CASSQDDSARPLSTDTQYF
TRBV19	-	CASSMAEVYGYTF
TRBV7-2	-	CASSRDSVGGEQFF
TRBV18	-	CASSLLPEGSYEQYF
TRBV2	TRBD1	CASSETQQGNSPLHF
TRBV30	TRBD1	CAWTLGQGDQPQHF
TRBV6-6	-	CASRFTGTDQPQHF
TRBV11-2	TRBD2	CASSLGAGGYYEQYF
TRBV11-2	TRBD1	CASSSGTGNLLMNTEAFF
TRBV29-1	-	CSVVATGLRNTQYF
TRBV4-2	-	CASSQATVPEAFF
TRBV5-1	TRBD1	CASTRGSGAYEQYF
TRBV30	TRBD2	CAWSLAGEINEQFF
TRBV2	-	CASILDSQSPYGYTF
TRBV4-2	-	CASSPMGQGDGYTF
TRBV11-2	TRBD2	CASSLDPWRGGSYEQYF
TRBV11-2	TRBD1	CASSFRPGQGRDTEAFF
TRBV21-1	-	CASSPGTGNRYEQYF
TRBV6-5	-	CASGQGTEAFF
TRBV5-6	TRBD2	CASSLGLAGSTDTQYF
TRBV5-1	-	CASSFGGRTYEQYF